A single TCR beta chain is shown here with its context. As yet, its antigen is unknown. This specimen comes from a study of CD8+ T cells in alopecia areata. Findings and caveats of the study: Among the top 100, expanded CD8+ clones were significantly decreased by tofacitinib, as was scalp clonality.

The treatment is: oral pan-JAK inhibitor, 5-10 mg twice daily. RNA extraction was followed by reverse transcription into cDNA, which acted as the sequencing template. Clones were read by immunoSEQ multiplex PCR, and TCRdb kept only the in-frame ones, dropping some. The top ten hold almost 30% of the sample, which has about 120,000 clones, 58% seen once. This specimen consisted of CD8+ T cells sorted from blood, obtained at week 4, from a patient treated with tofacitinib. The sequence derives from a human donor with alopecia areata.

This CDR3 is CAWSAGVGTEAFF. Written as DNA, the CDR3 is TGTGCCTGGAGTGCAGGGGTAGGAACTGAAGCTTTCTTT. V gene TRBV30 combines with J gene TRBJ1-1; D perhaps matches TRBD1 (6 bases). The V gene lost 1 base and the J gene lost 5 bases, with 11 bases spanning the gap. This CDR3 has 13 amino acids. The germline gives CDR1 GTSNPN, CDR2 SVGIG (reference sequence).